This T cell receptor beta chain originates from a study of somatic mutations in cytotoxic T cells in rheumatoid arthritis. Study details: The researchers flow-sorted some T-cell populations stained with V beta antibodies and got nearly 100% purity, and these included V beta1+ cells sequenced for TCRB. Whole-study results and caveats: More than 20% of CD8+ cells belonged to the largest clone in about an eighth of the 65 patients. The study found no significant difference in CD8+ T-cell clonality between rheumatoid arthritis patients and age-matched healthy controls. The slightly lower representation of TRBV07 among rheumatoid arthritis patients did not undergo correction for multiple comparisons.

The V end was cut by 7 bases, the J end by 3 bases, with 9 bases between. CDR3 size: 12 residues. Germline V lookup: CDR1 SNHLY, CDR2 FYNNEI. TCRdb's table, derived via immunoSEQ multiplex PCR, lists solely in-frame clones and lacks some. The sample has 15,000 to 20,000 clones, approximately 74% seen once. As concerns this clone: The antigen is undetermined.

The clonotype originates from a man aged 60-69 years in good health. What was sequenced was CD8+ T cells sorted from blood. The rearrangement links TRBV2 to TRBJ1-2; D gene ambiguous. CDR3 protein: CASTDTYYGYTF. The CDR3 DNA reads as TGTGCCAGCACCGACACATACTATGGCTACACCTTC.